A single sample is the source of the 25 T cell receptor beta chains below, sequenced in a study of CD4 T cells in relation to SARS-CoV-2 and coronaviruses. TCRdb keeps only in-frame clones here, not all; method: immunoSEQ multiplex PCR. The sample lists under 90,000 clones, over 90% occurring once. Unexposed donor CD4+ T cells date from 2011-2018, before the COVID-19 pandemic. The sequencing sample was made of naive CD4+ T cells from PBMCs. Subset noted: naive CD4+ T cells isolated by negative enrichment. The receptors originated from a human donor in good health.

V and J are TRBV4-1 and TRBJ1-1, with D perhaps TRBD1 (5 bases). The CDR3 is made up of 19 amino acids. Trimming took 0 bases from V and 0 from J, leaving 20 bases between them. Germline assignment: CDR1 MGHRA and CDR2 YSYEKL. The CDR3 DNA reads TGCGCCAGCAGCCAAGATCCGACCGGGTCCTGGGGGATGAACACTGAAGCTTTCTTT. Translation gives CASSQDPTGSWGMNTEAFF.

The V gene is TRBV7-3, the J gene TRBJ2-2; D ambiguous. V was clipped by 5 bases and J by 7 bases, with 11 bases between them. Germline V CDR1 and CDR2: SGHTA, FQGTGA. CDR3 length equals 13 residues. CDR3 sequence reads: CASSPRTLGELFF. As DNA, the CDR3 is TGTGCCAGCAGCCCGCGCACCCTCGGGGAGCTGTTTTTT.

Only one count was recorded for this clone. The chain joins TRBV20-1 to TRBJ2-2; D call uncertain. The germline gives CDR1 DFQATT, CDR2 SNEGSKA (reference sequence). This CDR3 comprises 13 residues. V was shortened by 3 bases and J by 0 bases, with 5 bases between the two germline ends. In DNA, the CDR3 is TGCAGTGCTAGTGGGCCGAACACCGGGGAGCTGTTTTTT. It codes for CSASGPNTGELFF.

V gene TRBV9 combines with J gene TRBJ1-6; a weak D match, TRBD1 (5 bases). The CDR3 has 19 residues. CDR1 and CDR2 from the germline V gene are SGDLS and YYNGEE. V lost 4 bases, J lost 7 bases, and 27 bases lay in between. The CDR3 reads CASSLNIGPVQGFNSPLHF. CDR3 coding DNA: TGTGCCAGCAGCCTTAACATCGGTCCGGTCCAGGGATTCAATTCACCCCTCCACTTT.

This sequence joins TRBV3-1 (or the pseudogene TRBV3-2) and TRBJ2-7; D gene uncertain. Germline CDR1 is LGHDT and CDR2 is YNNKEL (reference sequence). Trimming removed 1 base at V and 4 bases at J, with 8 bases between. The CDR3 covers 13 residues. The CDR3: CASSQVLPYEQYF. DNA of the CDR3: TGTGCCAGCAGCCAAGTCTTACCGTACGAGCAGTACTTC.

This chain connects TRBV2 to TRBJ1-4; D gene ambiguous. Germline CDR1 is SNHLY and CDR2 is FYNNEI. This CDR3 region has 16 residues. Trimming took off 2 bases at V and 0 bases at J, with 10 bases between the two ends. The CDR3 is CASSEISLATNEKLFF. CDR3 sequence (DNA): TGTGCCAGCAGTGAAATTTCGCTCGCAACTAATGAAAAACTGTTTTTT.

This rearrangement joins TRBV5-4 to TRBJ2-7; D is unclear. Germline CDR1 and CDR2: SGHNT and YYREEE (reference sequence). Between the trimmed V and J ends, which lost 0 bases and 1 base, there was a span of 11 bases. CDR3 length equals 15 residues. CDR3 nucleotides: TGTGCCAGCAGCTTGGCCTCAAGGGCGTCCTACGAGCAGTACTTC. Translation gives CASSLASRASYEQYF.

This clone was recorded only once. In DNA, the CDR3 is TGTGCCAGCAGCTCAACCACGGGACAGGGAGAAAAACTGTTTTTT. Translation gives CASSSTTGQGEKLFF. The V gene is TRBV11-2, the J gene TRBJ1-4, with 9 bases aligning to TRBD1. The CDR3 is made up of 15 amino acids. V lost 4 bases to trimming and J lost 8 bases; unmatched junction nucleotides: 8. Germline V gene lookup returns CDR1 SGHAT and CDR2 FQNNGV.

The chain couples TRBV7-2 to TRBJ1-2; D not resolved. Trimming took off 5 bases at V and 2 bases at J, with 15 bases between the two ends. There are 15 residues in the CDR3. Germline assignment: CDR1 SGHTA and CDR2 FQGNSA. In DNA form, the CDR3 reads TGTGCCAGCAGCCCACGAATAGGAGGGAACTATGGCTACACCTTC. It translates to CASSPRIGGNYGYTF.

The genes are TRBV5-1 and TRBJ2-7; D is ambiguous. Germline lookup yields CDR1 SGHRS and CDR2 YFSETQ. Trimming left V 4 bases short and J 0 bases short, with 11 bases between. There are 14 residues in the CDR3. CDR3 DNA sequence: TGCGCCAGCAGCAACGACCCCAGCTCCTACGAGCAGTACTTC. Translating it yields CASSNDPSSYEQYF. The variable domain in full, with the rest retrieved from reference TRBV5-1 and TRBJ2-7, is KAGVTQTPRYLIKTRGQQVTLSCSPISGHRSVSWYQQTPGQGLQFLFEYFSETQRNKGNFPGRFSGRQFSNSRSEMNVSTLELGDSALYLCASSNDPSSYEQYFGPGTRLTVT.

CDR3 sequence reads: CASRQEAANEKLFF. DNA of the CDR3: TGTGCCAGTAGGCAGGAGGCAGCTAATGAAAAACTGTTTTTT. The chain combines TRBV19 with TRBJ1-4; no clear D gene. V dropped 6 bases and J dropped 3 bases, with 11 bases sitting between them. The CDR3 has 14 amino acids. Germline loops: CDR1 LNHDA, CDR2 SQIVND (reference sequence).

The rearrangement joins TRBV10-1 to TRBJ2-3; 11 bases align to TRBD2. V lost 6 bases and J lost 5; bases outside the gene matches: 4. CDR3 size: 14 residues. The germline CDR1 and CDR2 sequences are WNHNN and SYGVQD (reference sequence). This CDR3 is CASSKLAGEDTQYF. The CDR3 DNA is TGCGCCAGCAGCAAACTAGCGGGAGAAGATACGCAGTATTTT.

V usage is TRBV6-5 and J usage is TRBJ2-7; 7 bases match TRBD1. V dropped 6 bases and J dropped 0; count of bases not matched to a gene: 5. The CDR3 has 14 amino acids. Germline CDR1 reads MNHEY; CDR2 reads SVGAGI. As DNA, the CDR3 is TGTGCCAGCAGGGGACAGCCGAGCTCCTACGAGCAGTACTTC. Protein product: CASRGQPSSYEQYF.

The chain combines TRBV19 with TRBJ1-1; no firm D call. This CDR3 has 13 amino acids. Germline lookup yields CDR1 LNHDA and CDR2 SQIVND (reference sequence). Trimming took off 8 bases at V and 0 bases at J, with 10 bases between the two ends. The CDR3 DNA sequence: TGTGCCAGTGAGGGCCTTCTGAACACTGAAGCTTTCTTT. This sequence encodes CASEGLLNTEAFF.

The chain links TRBV2 to TRBJ2-3; TRBD2 matches at 10 bases. The CDR3 extends over 14 amino acids. From germline, CDR1 is SNHLY and CDR2 FYNNEI. Trimming took 10 bases from V and 5 from J; bases not matched to a gene: 9. The CDR3 reads CATRAGGFIDTQYF. CDR3 sequence (DNA): TGTGCCACCCGAGCGGGGGGGTTCATAGATACGCAGTATTTT.

This chain uses TRBV2 with TRBJ1-1; D call uncertain. This CDR3 is built from 15 residues. V was clipped by 7 bases and J by 1 base, with 16 bases between them. The germline V gene has CDR1 SNHLY and CDR2 FYNNEI. CDR3 DNA: TGTGCCAGCATTAGTAACCTGGTCGCGAACACTGAAGCTTTCTTT. Encoded protein: CASISNLVANTEAFF.

The V call is TRBV19, the J call TRBJ2-2; 9 bases are a match to TRBD1. Trimming took 10 bases from V and 3 from J; bases not matched to a gene: 6. CDR1 is LNHDA and CDR2 is SQIVND in the germline V gene (reference sequence). The CDR3 covers 14 residues. The CDR3 sequence: CATRDRDDTGELFF. The CDR3 DNA is TGTGCCACTCGGGACAGGGACGACACCGGGGAGCTGTTTTTT.

J is TRBJ1-5 and V is TRBV2, with TRBD1 identical over 7 bases. This CDR3 comprises 14 residues. Trimming took 7 bases from V and 7 from J; bases not matched to a gene: 10. The V gene's germline CDR1 is SNHLY and CDR2 FYNNEI. The CDR3 bases are TGTGCCAGCAAACCCGGGACAGCTGACCAGCCCCAGCATTTT. The encoded protein is CASKPGTADQPQHF.

The CDR3 coding sequence is TGTGCCAGCAGCCAAGGGACAGGGGTTTTGACAGATACGCAGTATTTT. Residues: CASSQGTGVLTDTQYF. The chain is built from TRBV3-1 (or the pseudogene TRBV3-2) and TRBJ2-3, with TRBD1 matching over 9 bases. CDR3 size: 16 residues. Germline values: CDR1 LGHDT, CDR2 YNNKEL (reference sequence). Trimming took 1 base from V and 3 from J; bases not matched to a gene: 5.

The J gene is TRBJ1-5, the V gene TRBV28; TRBD1 matches 8 bases. The ends lost 2 bases at V and 7 bases at J; junction bases unmatched: 4. The CDR3 is made up of 14 amino acids. Germline CDR1 is MDHEN and CDR2 is SYDVKM. The CDR3, as DNA: TGTGCCAGCAGTTTAGCAGGGGGCGGACAGCCCCAGCATTTT. Protein sequence: CASSLAGGGQPQHF.

V is TRBV3-1 (or the pseudogene TRBV3-2) and J is TRBJ2-2; 8 nucleotides line up with TRBD2. The V and J ends lost 4 bases and 0 bases, in that order; junction bases with no gene match: 10. The length of the CDR3 is 18 residues. Germline CDR1 and CDR2: LGHDT and YNNKEL (reference sequence). CDR3 bases: TGTGCCAGCAGCCCTATATTACTAGCGGTACCGAACACCGGGGAGCTGTTTTTT. This translates into CASSPILLAVPNTGELFF.

The chain employs TRBV7-2 and TRBJ1-4; D is uncertain. CDR3 size: 14 residues. Per germline, CDR1 SGHTA and CDR2 FQGNSA. V dropped 7 bases and J dropped 12 bases, with 21 bases sitting between them. The CDR3 reads CASMPEAARRQLFF. CDR3 DNA: TGTGCCAGCATGCCAGAAGCCGCCCGGAGGCAACTGTTTTTT.

V gene TRBV11-2 combines with J gene TRBJ1-4; 8 bases align to TRBD1. Germline V lookup: CDR1 SGHAT, CDR2 FQNNGV. The CDR3 spans 16 residues. Trimming cost V 5 bases and J 7 bases; bases outside gene matches: 12. CDR3 sequence reads: CASSLGQGGLGEKLFF. DNA for the CDR3: TGTGCCAGCAGCCTAGGACAGGGTGGGTTGGGTGAAAAACTGTTTTTT. The full variable domain, its missing parts supplied by reference TRBV11-2 and TRBJ1-4, is EAGVAQSPRYKIIEKRQSVAFWCNPISGHATLYWYQQILGQGPKLLIQFQNNGVVDDSQLPKDRFSAERLKGVDSTLKIQPAKLEDSAVYLCASSLGQGGLGEKLFFGSGTQLSVL.

This chain joins TRBV7-9 and TRBJ1-6; TRBD1 might be the D (5 bases). The CDR3 loop spans 14 amino acids. The germline CDR1 and CDR2 sequences are SEHNR and FQNEAQ (reference sequence). V lost 7 bases, J lost 10 bases, and 17 bases lay in between. The CDR3 region has the DNA TGTGCCAGCACCGGCCAGGGTTTGGGATCACCCCTCCACTTT. It translates to CASTGQGLGSPLHF. The full variable domain, with the rest looked up from reference TRBV7-9 and TRBJ1-6, is DTGVSQNPRHKITKRGQNVTFRCDPISEHNRLYWYRQTLGQGPEFLTYFQNEAQLEKSRLLSDRFSAERPKGSFSTLEIQRTEQGDSAMYLCASTGQGLGSPLHFGNGTRLTVT.

V is TRBV6-1 and J is TRBJ2-3; TRBD1 might be the D (5 bases). CDR3 length: 14 amino acids. Germline V gives CDR1 MNHNS, CDR2 SASEGT. Trimming removed 5 bases from V and 8 bases from J, with 17 bases in between. Written as DNA, the CDR3 is TGTGCCAGCAGTAGCCCAGGGATAGTCAGTACGCAGTATTTT. Its translation: CASSSPGIVSTQYF.